This T cell receptor (beta chain) is from a study of radiotherapy plus CTLA-4 blockade in lung cancer. Study-wide background: Disease control was present in 30% to 40% of patients, and objective responses in under 20%. Notes on the study in general: Per reports, early blood T cell clone dynamics, plus interferon-beta, forecast response most strongly. After treatment with radiotherapy plus ipilimumab, TCR clones that came from the tumor expanded in blood.

Focal radiation and CTLA-4 blockade (ipilimumab) were tested in chemo-refractory metastatic non-small-cell lung cancer patients. CDR3 size: 14 residues. CDR1 SEHNR and CDR2 FQNEAQ come from the germline V gene (reference sequence). V lost 5 bases, J lost 6 bases, and 6 bases stayed unmatched. As to this clone: Its antigen is unknown.

Profiled with immunoSEQ multiplex PCR; TCRdb holds only in-frame clones, not every one. The data hold fewer than 65,000 clones, with approximately 84% observed a single time. Specimen: peripheral blood, collected from a patient treated with radiotherapy plus ipilimumab. This chain connects TRBV7-9 to TRBJ1-4; 7 bases line up with TRBD1. The clonotype was recovered from a human donor with non-small cell lung cancer whose response to radiotherapy plus ipilimumab could not be evaluated. The CDR3 spells CASSTGALDEKLFF. In DNA, the CDR3 is TGTGCCAGCAGCACAGGGGCCCTGGATGAAAAACTGTTTTTT.